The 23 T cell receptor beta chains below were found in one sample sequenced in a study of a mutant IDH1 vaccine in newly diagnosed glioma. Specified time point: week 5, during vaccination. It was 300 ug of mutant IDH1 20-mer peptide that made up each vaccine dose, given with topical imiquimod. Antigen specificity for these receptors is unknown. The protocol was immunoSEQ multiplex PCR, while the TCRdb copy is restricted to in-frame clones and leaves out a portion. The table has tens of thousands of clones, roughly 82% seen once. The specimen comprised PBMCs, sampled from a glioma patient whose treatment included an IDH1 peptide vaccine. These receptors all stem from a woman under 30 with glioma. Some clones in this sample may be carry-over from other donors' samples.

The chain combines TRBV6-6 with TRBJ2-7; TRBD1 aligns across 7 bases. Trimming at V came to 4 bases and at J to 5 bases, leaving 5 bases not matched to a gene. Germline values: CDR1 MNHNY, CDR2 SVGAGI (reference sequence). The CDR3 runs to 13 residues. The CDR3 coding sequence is TGTGCCAGCAGTTTTGACAGGGTGAACGAGCAGTACTTC. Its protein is CASSFDRVNEQYF.

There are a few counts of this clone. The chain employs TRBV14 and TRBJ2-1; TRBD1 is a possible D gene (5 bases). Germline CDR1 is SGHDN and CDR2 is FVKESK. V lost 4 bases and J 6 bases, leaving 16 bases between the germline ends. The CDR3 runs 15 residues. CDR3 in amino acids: CASSPGNRTRNEQFF. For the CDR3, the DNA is TGTGCCAGCAGCCCAGGGAATCGCACCCGCAATGAGCAGTTCTTC. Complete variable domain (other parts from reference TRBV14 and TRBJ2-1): EAGVTQFPSHSVIEKGQTVTLRCDPISGHDNLYWYRRVMGKEIKFLLHFVKESKQDESGMPNNRFLAERTGGTYSTLKVQPAELEDSGVYFCASSPGNRTRNEQFFGPGTRLTVL.

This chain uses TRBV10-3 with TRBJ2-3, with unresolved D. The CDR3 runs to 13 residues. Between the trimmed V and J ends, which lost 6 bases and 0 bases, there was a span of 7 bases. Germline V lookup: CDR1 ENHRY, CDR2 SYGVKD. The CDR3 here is CAISGFSTDTQYF. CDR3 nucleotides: TGTGCCATCAGCGGATTTAGCACAGATACGCAGTATTTT.

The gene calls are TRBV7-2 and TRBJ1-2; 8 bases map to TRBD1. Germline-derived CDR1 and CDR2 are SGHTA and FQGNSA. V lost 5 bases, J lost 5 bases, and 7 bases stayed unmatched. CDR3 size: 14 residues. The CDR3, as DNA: TGTGCCAGCAGCACCGCGGACAGGGATTATGGCTACACCTTC. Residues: CASSTADRDYGYTF.

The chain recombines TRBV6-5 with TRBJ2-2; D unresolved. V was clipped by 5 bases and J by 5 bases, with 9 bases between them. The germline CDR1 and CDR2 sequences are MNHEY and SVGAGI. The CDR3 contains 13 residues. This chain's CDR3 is CASSADRTGELFF. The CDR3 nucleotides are TGTGCCAGCAGTGCCGATCGGACCGGGGAGCTGTTTTTT.

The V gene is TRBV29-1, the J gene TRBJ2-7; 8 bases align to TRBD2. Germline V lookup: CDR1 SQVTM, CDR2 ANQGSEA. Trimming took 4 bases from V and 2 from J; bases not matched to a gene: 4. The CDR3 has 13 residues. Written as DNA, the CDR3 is TGCAGCGTTGTTAGCGGGGCCCCCTACGAGCAGTACTTC. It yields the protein CSVVSGAPYEQYF.

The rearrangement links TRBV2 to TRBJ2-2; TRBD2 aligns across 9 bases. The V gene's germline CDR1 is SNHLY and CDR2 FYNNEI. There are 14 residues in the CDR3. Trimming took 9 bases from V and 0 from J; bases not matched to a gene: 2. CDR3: CASGLASNTGELFF. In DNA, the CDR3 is TGTGCCAGTGGACTAGCGTCGAACACCGGGGAGCTGTTTTTT. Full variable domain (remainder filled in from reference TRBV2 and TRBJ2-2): EPEVTQTPSHQVTQMGQEVILRCVPISNHLYFYWYRQILGQKVEFLVSFYNNEISEKSEIFDDQFSVERPDGSNFTLKIRSTKLEDSAMYFCASGLASNTGELFFGEGSRLTVL.

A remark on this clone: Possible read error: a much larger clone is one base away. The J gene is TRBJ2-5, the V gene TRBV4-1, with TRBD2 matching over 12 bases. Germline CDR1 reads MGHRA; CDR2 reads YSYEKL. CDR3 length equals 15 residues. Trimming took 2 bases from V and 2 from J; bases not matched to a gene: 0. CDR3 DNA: TGCGCCAGCAGCCAACTAGCGGGGGGGCAAGAGACCCAGTACTTC. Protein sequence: CASSQLAGGQETQYF.

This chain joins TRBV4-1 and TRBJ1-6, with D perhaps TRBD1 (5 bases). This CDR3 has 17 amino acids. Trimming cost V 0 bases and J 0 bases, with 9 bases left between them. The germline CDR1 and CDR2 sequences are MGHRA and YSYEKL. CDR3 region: CASSQEEGSSYNSPLHF. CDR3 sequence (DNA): TGCGCCAGCAGCCAAGAGGAGGGGAGCTCCTATAATTCACCCCTCCACTTT.

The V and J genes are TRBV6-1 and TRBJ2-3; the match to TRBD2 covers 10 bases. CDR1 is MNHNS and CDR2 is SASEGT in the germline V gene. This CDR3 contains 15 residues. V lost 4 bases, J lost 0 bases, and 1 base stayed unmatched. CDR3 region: CASSVLAGSTDTQYF. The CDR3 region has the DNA TGTGCCAGCAGTGTACTAGCGGGGAGCACAGATACGCAGTATTTT.

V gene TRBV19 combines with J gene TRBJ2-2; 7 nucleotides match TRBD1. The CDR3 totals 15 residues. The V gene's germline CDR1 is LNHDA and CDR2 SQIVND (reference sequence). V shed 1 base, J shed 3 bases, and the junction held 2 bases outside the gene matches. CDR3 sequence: CASSIGGQYTGELFF. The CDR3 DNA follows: TGTGCCAGTAGTATAGGGGGACAGTACACCGGGGAGCTGTTTTTT.

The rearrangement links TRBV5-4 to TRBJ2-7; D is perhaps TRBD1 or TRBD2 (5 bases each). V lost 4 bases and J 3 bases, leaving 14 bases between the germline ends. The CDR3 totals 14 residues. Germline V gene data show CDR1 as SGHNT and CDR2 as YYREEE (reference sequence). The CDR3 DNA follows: TGTGCCAGCAGCCCGGGACCCAGGGACTACGAGCAGTACTTC. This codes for CASSPGPRDYEQYF.

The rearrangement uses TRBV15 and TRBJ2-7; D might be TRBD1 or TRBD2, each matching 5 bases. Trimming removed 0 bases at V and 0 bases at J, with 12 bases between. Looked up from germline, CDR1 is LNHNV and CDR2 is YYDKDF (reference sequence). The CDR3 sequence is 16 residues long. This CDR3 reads CATSRDRDAVSYEQYF. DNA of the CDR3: TGTGCCACCAGCAGAGACCGGGACGCAGTCTCCTACGAGCAGTACTTC.

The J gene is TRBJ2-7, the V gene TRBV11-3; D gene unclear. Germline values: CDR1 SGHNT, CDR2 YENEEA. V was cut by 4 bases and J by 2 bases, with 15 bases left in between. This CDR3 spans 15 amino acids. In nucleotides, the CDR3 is TGTGCCAGCAGCTCCAGTCCAGGTTCTACCTACGAGCAGTACTTC. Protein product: CASSSSPGSTYEQYF. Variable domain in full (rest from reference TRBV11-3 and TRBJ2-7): EAGVVQSPRYKIIEKKQPVAFWCNPISGHNTLYWYLQNLGQGPELLIRYENEEAVDDSQLPKDRFSAERLKGVDSTLKIQPAELGDSAVYLCASSSSPGSTYEQYFGPGTRLTVT.

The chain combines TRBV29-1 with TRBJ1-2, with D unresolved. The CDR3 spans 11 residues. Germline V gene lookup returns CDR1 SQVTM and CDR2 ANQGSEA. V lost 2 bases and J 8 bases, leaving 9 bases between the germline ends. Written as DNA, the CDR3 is TGCAGCGTTGAATTGAGATGGGGCTACACCTTC. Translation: CSVELRWGYTF.

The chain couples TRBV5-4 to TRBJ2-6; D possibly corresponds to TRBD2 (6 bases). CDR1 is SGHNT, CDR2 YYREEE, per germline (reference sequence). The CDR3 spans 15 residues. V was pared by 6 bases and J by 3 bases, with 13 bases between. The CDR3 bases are TGTGCCAGCAACATGGGGGGTAATGGGGCCAACGTCCTGACTTTC. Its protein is CASNMGGNGANVLTF.

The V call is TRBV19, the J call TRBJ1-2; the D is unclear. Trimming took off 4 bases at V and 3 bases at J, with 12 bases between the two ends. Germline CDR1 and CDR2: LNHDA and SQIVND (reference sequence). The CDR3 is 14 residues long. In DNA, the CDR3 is TGTGCCAGTAGTACCTTACGGGAATACTATGGCTACACCTTC. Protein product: CASSTLREYYGYTF.

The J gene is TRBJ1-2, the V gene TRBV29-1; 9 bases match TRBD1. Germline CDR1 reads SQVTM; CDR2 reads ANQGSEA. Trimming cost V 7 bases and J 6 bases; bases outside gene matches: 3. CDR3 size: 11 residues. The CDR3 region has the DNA TGCAGCGATCGACAGGGGGATGGCTACACCTTC. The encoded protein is CSDRQGDGYTF.

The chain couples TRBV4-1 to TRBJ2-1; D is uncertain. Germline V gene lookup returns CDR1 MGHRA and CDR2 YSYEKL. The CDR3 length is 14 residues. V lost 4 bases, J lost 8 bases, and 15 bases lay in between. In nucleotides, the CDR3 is TGCGCCAGCAGCCGAGAGACTCCTCTAGATGAGCAGTTCTTC. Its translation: CASSRETPLDEQFF.

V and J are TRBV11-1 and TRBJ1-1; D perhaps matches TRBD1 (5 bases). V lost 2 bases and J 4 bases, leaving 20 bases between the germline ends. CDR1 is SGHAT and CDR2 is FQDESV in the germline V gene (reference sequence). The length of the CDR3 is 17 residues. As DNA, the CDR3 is TGTGCCAGCAGCTTACAGGGAATGGGCGAAAGGGGCACTGAAGCTTTCTTT. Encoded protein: CASSLQGMGERGTEAFF.

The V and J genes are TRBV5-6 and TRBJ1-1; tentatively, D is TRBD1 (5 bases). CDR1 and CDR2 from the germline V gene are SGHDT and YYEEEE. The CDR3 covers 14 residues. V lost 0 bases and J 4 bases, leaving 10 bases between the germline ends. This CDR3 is CASSLDRQSTEAFF. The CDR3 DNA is TGTGCCAGCAGCTTGGACCGACAGTCCACTGAAGCTTTCTTT.

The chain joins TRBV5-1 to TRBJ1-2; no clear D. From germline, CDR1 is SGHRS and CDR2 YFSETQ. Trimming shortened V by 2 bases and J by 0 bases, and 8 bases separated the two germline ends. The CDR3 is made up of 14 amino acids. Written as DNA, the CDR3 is TGCGCCAGCAGCTTTCGGGTAGCTAACTATGGCTACACCTTC. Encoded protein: CASSFRVANYGYTF.

The CDR3 sequence: CASSGSEGVSYNEQFF. In DNA, the CDR3 is TGTGCCAGCAGTGGCTCCGAGGGAGTCTCCTACAATGAGCAGTTCTTC. The chain joins TRBV6-1 to TRBJ2-1; a weak D match, TRBD2 (5 bases). This CDR3 contains 16 residues. CDR1 is MNHNS and CDR2 is SASEGT in the germline V gene. The V and J ends lost 4 bases and 0 bases respectively, with 13 bases between them.